This passage covers 21 T cell receptor beta chains from one sample sequenced in a study of STAT5B mutations in CD4+ large granular lymphocyte leukemia. Here immunoSEQ multiplex PCR was the method, and the copy in TCRdb shows in-frame clones only, minus some. Here the sample spans about 33,000 clones, roughly 74% being singletons. The specimen was CD4+ T cells from blood buffy coats. The receptors here all came from a human donor in good health.

The rearrangement uses TRBV5-6 and TRBJ1-1; TRBD1 agrees at 10 bases. Trimming at V came to 2 bases and at J to 1 base, leaving 5 bases not matched to a gene. The CDR3 runs 16 residues. Germline CDR1 and CDR2: SGHDT and YYEEEE. CDR3 sequence: CASSFGQGVRNTEAFF. The DNA for the CDR3 is TGTGCCAGCAGCTTTGGACAGGGGGTACGGAACACTGAAGCTTTCTTT.

This sequence joins TRBV12-5 and TRBJ2-7; D uncertain. V was clipped by 2 bases and J by 6 bases, with 5 bases between them. The CDR3 has 11 residues. Germline V gives CDR1 LGHNT, CDR2 FRNRAP. The CDR3 sequence: CASGLTREQYF. The CDR3 bases are TGTGCTAGTGGTTTGACGCGCGAGCAGTACTTC.

This clone was seen only once. The CDR3 coding sequence is TGCGCCAAGCCGGGACTAGTGACATTCTACGAGCAGTACTTC. Its protein is CAKPGLVTFYEQYF. This rearrangement joins TRBV10-1 to TRBJ2-7; 8 bases are shared with TRBD2. CDR3 length: 14 amino acids. Per germline, CDR1 WNHNN and CDR2 SYGVQD (reference sequence). V lost 10 bases, J lost 3 bases, and 11 bases stayed unmatched.

This rearrangement joins TRBV30 to TRBJ2-5; D possibly matches TRBD1 or TRBD2 (6 bases each). CDR1 and CDR2 (germline): GTSNPN, SVGIG (reference sequence). V was cut by 2 bases and J by 2 bases, with 15 bases left in between. This CDR3 spans 15 amino acids. CDR3 bases: TGTGCCTGGAGTAAGGGGGGCTCCGTACAAGAGACCCAGTACTTC. This encodes CAWSKGGSVQETQYF.

The chain joins TRBV6-4 to TRBJ2-3, with TRBD2 matching 10 bases. The J segment lost 2 bases and the V segment lost 3 bases, leaving 2 bases of the junction unmatched. Looked up from germline, CDR1 is MRHNA and CDR2 is SNTAGT. The CDR3 runs to 15 residues. CDR3 loop: CASSELAGSTDTQYF. DNA of the CDR3: TGTGCCAGCAGTGAACTAGCGGGGTCCACAGATACGCAGTATTTT.

This rearrangement joins TRBV2 to TRBJ2-3; D is unresolved. The germline V gene encodes CDR1 SNHLY and CDR2 FYNNEI. V lost 7 bases and J lost 0, with 8 bases in between. This CDR3 contains 13 residues. CDR3 protein: CASMTRSTDTQYF. CDR3 nucleotide sequence: TGTGCCAGCATGACACGAAGCACAGATACGCAGTATTTT.

The rearrangement uses TRBV5-8 and TRBJ2-7; D ambiguous. The CDR3 totals 17 residues. V was shortened by 0 bases and J by 0 bases, with 16 bases between the two germline ends. Germline CDR1 and CDR2: SGHTS and YDEGEE. Here the CDR3 DNA reads TGTGCCAGCAGCTTGGCGACGATGAGCAGCTTCTCCTACGAGCAGTACTTC. Encoded protein: CASSLATMSSFSYEQYF.

The chain recombines TRBV19 with TRBJ2-3; no firm D call. Trimming stripped 4 bases from V and 4 bases from J, with 9 bases between. Looked up from germline, CDR1 is LNHDA and CDR2 is SQIVND (reference sequence). This CDR3 spans 13 amino acids. The CDR3 is CASSTPAADTQYF. The DNA of the CDR3 is TGTGCCAGTAGTACTCCTGCGGCAGATACGCAGTATTTT.

The chain employs TRBV19 and TRBJ2-5, with D perhaps matching TRBD1 (5 bases). CDR1 LNHDA and CDR2 SQIVND come from the germline V gene (reference sequence). The CDR3 extends over 15 amino acids. V lost 6 bases and J lost 5, with 19 bases in between. CDR3 coding DNA: TGTGCCAGTAGCCAGTATGTGGGTGGGGCGGAGACCCAGTACTTC. This codes for CASSQYVGGAETQYF.

The chain recombines TRBV5-1 with TRBJ1-4, with D maybe TRBD1 (5 bases). CDR3 length: 14 residues. Germline V gene sequence: CDR1 SGHRS, CDR2 YFSETQ. Trimming pared 2 bases from V and 4 bases from J, leaving 9 bases between. The CDR3 region is CASSFDRLNEKLFF. In DNA, the CDR3 is TGCGCCAGCAGCTTCGACAGACTTAATGAAAAACTGTTTTTT.

The chain couples TRBV6-6 to TRBJ2-7, with D hard to call. This CDR3 contains 14 residues. V was clipped by 7 bases and J by 1 base, with 14 bases between them. Germline V gene data show CDR1 as MNHNY and CDR2 as SVGAGI (reference sequence). CDR3 in DNA: TGTGCCAGCACCTCAAGAACCCTTTCCTACGAGCAGTACTTC. Protein sequence: CASTSRTLSYEQYF.

The chain joins TRBV14 to TRBJ2-1; TRBD2 agrees at 12 bases. Germline lookup yields CDR1 SGHDN and CDR2 FVKESK. With 1 base clipped from V and 9 bases from J, the junction kept 4 bases outside the gene matches. The CDR3 runs 15 residues. For the CDR3, the DNA is TGTGCCAGCAGCCAAGGACTAGCGGGAGTGTCTGAGCAGTTCTTC. Its translation is CASSQGLAGVSEQFF. The full variable domain, in which reference TRBV14 and TRBJ2-1 provide the parts outside the CDR3, is EAGVTQFPSHSVIEKGQTVTLRCDPISGHDNLYWYRRVMGKEIKFLLHFVKESKQDESGMPNNRFLAERTGGTYSTLKVQPAELEDSGVYFCASSQGLAGVSEQFFGPGTRLTVL.

This rearrangement joins TRBV5-6 to TRBJ2-3; weak D call: TRBD2 (5 bases). Germline loops: CDR1 SGHDT, CDR2 YYEEEE. Trimming took 2 bases from V and 6 from J, leaving 16 bases between them. The CDR3 consists of 15 residues. As DNA, the CDR3 is TGTGCCAGCAGCTTTGTAGCCCGGAGGCGCGATACGCAGTATTTT. This codes for CASSFVARRRDTQYF.

The chain links TRBV19 to TRBJ2-1; 11 bases agree with TRBD1. The CDR3 has 15 residues. V shed 4 bases, J shed 9 bases, and the junction held 8 bases outside the gene matches. Germline V gene sequence: CDR1 LNHDA, CDR2 SQIVND (reference sequence). CDR3 bases: TGTGCCAGTAGTAACCGGGACAGGGGGTTTGGTGAGCAGTTCTTC. Protein product: CASSNRDRGFGEQFF.

This rearrangement joins TRBV18 to TRBJ1-2; D uncertain. This CDR3 has 18 amino acids. Germline loops: CDR1 KGHSH, CDR2 LQKENI. V lost 3 bases to trimming and J lost 2 bases, with 22 bases between them. The CDR3 spells CASSPQHGLWLVNYGYTF. CDR3 DNA: TGTGCCAGCTCACCGCAACACGGATTATGGTTGGTAAACTATGGCTACACCTTC.

The chain is built from TRBV6-1 and TRBJ1-5, with a possible D match to TRBD1 (5 bases). V lost 2 bases, J lost 1 base, and 9 bases lay in between. Germline V gene sequence: CDR1 MNHNS, CDR2 SASEGT. The CDR3 has 15 residues. CDR3 DNA: TGTGCCAGCAGTGAACCCAGGGTAAGCAATCAGCCCCAGCATTTT. Protein: CASSEPRVSNQPQHF.

The chain links TRBV6-6 to TRBJ1-2; TRBD1 might be the D (5 bases). V shed 7 bases and J shed 2 bases, with 17 bases lying between them. The CDR3 extends over 15 amino acids. Germline CDR1 and CDR2: MNHNY and SVGAGI (reference sequence). The DNA for the CDR3 is TGTGCCAGCACCCAAGGGGATACCAGAAACTATGGCTACACCTTC. This gives the protein CASTQGDTRNYGYTF.

DNA for the CDR3: TGTGCCAGCAGCTTACTAGGAGGGAGGGAAGATACGCAGTATTTT. Translation: CASSLLGGREDTQYF. J is TRBJ2-3 and V is TRBV5-5; 7 bases fit TRBD2. J lost 5 bases, V lost 2 bases, and 8 bases had no gene match. The CDR3 spans 15 residues. Germline CDR1 is SGHKS and CDR2 is YYEKEE (reference sequence).

The chain uses TRBV7-9 and TRBJ1-1, with TRBD1 as a possible D gene (5 bases). From germline, CDR1 is SEHNR and CDR2 FQNEAQ (reference sequence). This CDR3 contains 14 residues. Trimming left V 7 bases short and J 0 bases short, with 12 bases between. CDR3 nucleotides: TGTGCCAGCATCCTCGGGGGTCTGAACACTGAAGCTTTCTTT. This gives the protein CASILGGLNTEAFF.

The rearrangement links TRBV5-6 to TRBJ2-6; no definite D call. Per the germline V gene, CDR1 is SGHDT and CDR2 is YYEEEE. The CDR3 spans 12 residues. V was pared by 6 bases and J by 3 bases, with 4 bases between. For the CDR3, the DNA is TGTGCCAGCAAAGGTGGGGCCAACGTCCTGACTTTC. Translated: CASKGGANVLTF.

The chain uses TRBV7-9 and TRBJ1-2, with TRBD1 identical over 7 bases. This CDR3 comprises 14 residues. CDR1 is SEHNR, CDR2 FQNEAQ, per germline (reference sequence). J was trimmed by 4 bases and V by 4 bases; bases with no gene match: 6. CDR3 protein: CASSSDRDIYGYTF. In nucleotides, the CDR3 is TGTGCCAGCAGCTCCGACAGGGACATCTATGGCTACACCTTC.